The 10 T cell receptor beta chains below were found in one sample sequenced in a study of Ad26.COV2.S vaccination and SARS-CoV-2 variants. Treatment noted: about 20 received Ad26.COV2.S at low or high dose, single or two shots; five or six received placebo; per-sample allocation not given. Sampling was performed 63 days after the first vaccine or placebo injection. TCRdb keeps only in-frame clones here, not all; method: immunoSEQ multiplex PCR. This table holds about 350,000 clones, approximately 86% found once. The sequencing used peripheral blood, collected in a trial of Ad26.COV2.S vaccine versus placebo. The receptors were gathered from a person between 18 and 65 years old who received the Ad26.COV2.S COVID-19 vaccine or a placebo.

The V gene is TRBV5-4, the J gene TRBJ2-6; D is perhaps TRBD1 or TRBD2 (5 bases each). Germline V gene data show CDR1 as SGHNT and CDR2 as YYREEE (reference sequence). The CDR3 consists of 15 residues. V lost 6 bases and J lost 0, with 10 bases in between. For the CDR3, the DNA is TGTGCCAGCACCGCAGGGAGCTCTGGGGCCAACGTCCTGACTTTC. This gives the protein CASTAGSSGANVLTF.

The chain carries TRBV4-1 and TRBJ1-2; D call uncertain. Germline V lookup: CDR1 MGHRA, CDR2 YSYEKL. The CDR3 is made up of 15 amino acids. Trimming stripped 4 bases from V and 3 bases from J, with 15 bases between. In DNA form, the CDR3 reads TGCGCCAGCAGCCTAGACCCGGGTGCAGACTATGGCTACACCTTC. Translating it yields CASSLDPGADYGYTF.

In its sample, this clone was seen a few times. The chain combines TRBV3-1 (or the pseudogene TRBV3-2) with TRBJ2-2, with TRBD2 identical over 10 bases. Per germline, CDR1 LGHDT and CDR2 YNNKEL (reference sequence). V lost 6 bases to trimming and J lost 0 bases; unmatched junction nucleotides: 4. The CDR3 runs to 16 residues. The CDR3 DNA reads TGTGCCAGCAGTGCAGGACTAGCGGCGAACACCGGGGAGCTGTTTTTT. Protein: CASSAGLAANTGELFF.

The chain is built from TRBV19 and TRBJ1-2; 9 positions agree with TRBD1. CDR3 length: 14 amino acids. Germline loops: CDR1 LNHDA, CDR2 SQIVND (reference sequence). J lost 5 bases, V lost 6 bases, and 7 bases had no gene match. CDR3 region: CASRGQGGSYGYTF. DNA for the CDR3: TGTGCCAGTAGGGGACAGGGCGGTTCGTATGGCTACACCTTC.

V and J are TRBV12-3 or TRBV12-4 and TRBJ2-7; D is perhaps TRBD1 or TRBD2 (6 bases each). This CDR3 is built from 13 residues. V was shortened by 6 bases and J by 7 bases, with 16 bases between the two germline ends. The CDR3 sequence is CASRDSGWEEQYF. The CDR3 DNA follows: TGTGCCAGCAGGGACAGCGGGTGGGAAGAGCAGTACTTC.

This chain connects TRBV23-1 to TRBJ1-4; D is possibly TRBD1 (5 bases). TRBV23-1 is classed as an ORF, of uncertain function. V was pared by 0 bases and J by 8 bases, with 13 bases between. The length of the CDR3 is 15 residues. CDR3 loop: CASSQSNQGLEKLFF. CDR3 DNA: TGCGCCAGCAGTCAATCGAACCAGGGATTGGAAAAACTGTTTTTT.

This chain links TRBV18 with TRBJ1-2, with D tentatively TRBD1 (5 bases). From germline, CDR1 is KGHSH and CDR2 LQKENI. CDR3 length equals 14 residues. The V gene lost 6 bases and the J gene lost 3 bases, with 14 bases spanning the gap. The CDR3 sequence is CASSGGASDYGYTF. The CDR3, as DNA: TGTGCCAGCTCCGGTGGGGCCTCAGACTATGGCTACACCTTC. The full variable domain, its missing parts supplied by reference TRBV18 and TRBJ1-2, is NAGVMQNPRHLVRRRGQEARLRCSPMKGHSHVYWYRQLPEEGLKFMVYLQKENIIDESGMPKERFSAEFPKEGPSILRIQQVVRGDSAAYFCASSGGASDYGYTFGSGTRLTVV.

The chain is built from TRBV6-5 and TRBJ2-5; a possible D gene is TRBD2 (7 bases). The germline V and J ends were trimmed by 1 base and 4 bases, with 13 bases remaining between them. The germline V gene has CDR1 MNHEY and CDR2 SVGAGI. This CDR3 spans 15 amino acids. The CDR3: CASSYWGGQGETQYF. In DNA form, the CDR3 reads TGTGCCAGCAGTTACTGGGGGGGGCAGGGAGAGACCCAGTACTTC.

The chain is built from TRBV27 and TRBJ2-3, with D tentatively TRBD1 or TRBD2 (6 bases each). In germline, CDR1 is MNHEY, CDR2 SMNVEV (reference sequence). CDR3 length: 14 amino acids. V lost 3 bases and J lost 4, with 11 bases in between. The CDR3 DNA sequence: TGTGCCAGCAGTTTGTGGGGGGCGGCAGATACGCAGTATTTT. It translates to CASSLWGAADTQYF.

The chain is built from TRBV7-2 and TRBJ2-1; 7 nucleotides match TRBD2. CDR1 is SGHTA, CDR2 FQGNSA, per germline. With 3 bases clipped from V and 5 bases from J, the junction kept 4 bases outside the gene matches. CDR3 length equals 14 residues. The chain's CDR3 is CASSFRDYDNEQFF. The CDR3 DNA reads as TGTGCCAGCAGCTTCCGGGACTACGACAATGAGCAGTTCTTC.